This T cell receptor beta chain is from a study of control samples from healthy donors and cancer patients. Sequencing was performed with immunoSEQ multiplex PCR; in TCRdb, only in-frame clones are kept and a portion is missing. The table records 130,000 or so clones, roughly 91% of them present only once. CDR3 size: 12 residues. The germline V gene has CDR1 GTSNPN and CDR2 SVGIG (reference sequence). V lost 5 bases, J lost 2 bases, and 10 bases lay in between. V is TRBV30 and J is TRBJ2-7; D is perhaps TRBD2 (6 bases). Sequencing used blood. The receptor comes from a man aged 40-49 years in good health. The CDR3 here is CAWGGLTYEQYF. The DNA for the CDR3 is TGTGCCTGGGGCGGACTAACCTACGAGCAGTACTTC.